These 8 T cell receptor beta chains were all obtained from the same sample, sequenced in a study of response to subunit inactivated influenza vaccine. TCRdb fed the RT-PCR reads into MiXCR, producing one record per CDR3 protein. The data hold 500,000 to 550,000 distinct CDR3 sequences, with less than 25% observed a single time. These same records also appear under a second study, on T cells expressing NK-cell markers. That paper notes: UMIs were included in TCR beta cDNA generated by 5'RACE template switching.

The source material was CD4+ T cells sorted from PBMCs, sampled 11 to 12 days after vaccination. The receptor source for this set is a man aged 50-60 years who received an inactivated influenza vaccine.

The rearrangement links TRBV11-1 to TRBJ2-5, with TRBD1 as a possible D gene (6 bases). Trimming took off 11 bases at V and 0 bases at J, with 28 bases between the two ends. There are 18 residues in the CDR3. Germline CDR1 reads SGHAT; CDR2 reads FQDESV (reference sequence). Here the CDR3 DNA reads TGTGCCCGTAAAATCAACACCCGACAGGATTGGTACCAAGAGACCCAGTACTTC. Protein sequence: CARKINTRQDWYQETQYF.

This chain uses TRBV5-1 with TRBJ2-7; 7 positions agree with TRBD1. The CDR3 is 16 residues long. Germline loops: CDR1 SGHRS, CDR2 YFSETQ. V trimming: 0 bases; J trimming: 1 base; junction bases outside the gene matches: 7. This CDR3 is CASSLGRTGQSYEQYF. CDR3 DNA sequence: TGCGCCAGCAGCTTGGGGAGGACAGGACAATCCTACGAGCAGTACTTC.

The chain joins TRBV28 to TRBJ1-1; no firm D call. Trimming took off 1 base at V and 0 bases at J, with 6 bases between the two ends. The V gene's germline CDR1 is MDHEN and CDR2 SYDVKM. The CDR3 runs to 14 residues. CDR3 sequence reads: CASSLSAMNTEAFF. In nucleotides, the CDR3 is TGTGCCAGCAGTTTATCGGCCATGAACACTGAAGCTTTCTTT.

This clonotype was seen a few times. The chain links TRBV15 to TRBJ2-2; D not certain. Between the trimmed V and J ends, which lost 0 bases and 7 bases, there was a span of 9 bases. From germline, CDR1 is LNHNV and CDR2 YYDKDF (reference sequence). The CDR3 covers 14 residues. The CDR3 DNA follows: TGTGCCACCAGCAGAGATTTTGAAATCGGGGAGCTGTTTTTT. It specifies CATSRDFEIGELFF.

The rearrangement joins TRBV11-2 to TRBJ2-7; 8 bases fit TRBD2. Germline V lookup: CDR1 SGHAT, CDR2 FQNNGV. The ends lost 5 bases at V and 3 bases at J; junction bases unmatched: 9. CDR3 length: 15 residues. The CDR3 loop reads CASSIPGLGIYEQYF. CDR3 bases: TGTGCCAGCAGCATTCCGGGACTAGGCATCTACGAGCAGTACTTC.

This rearrangement joins TRBV7-2 to TRBJ2-3, with D possibly TRBD2 on 7 matching bases. Germline lookup yields CDR1 SGHTA and CDR2 FQGNSA. The CDR3 has 16 residues. The V and J ends lost 1 base and 3 bases respectively, with 14 bases between them. CDR3 loop: CASSLGWGGRTDTQYF. Written as DNA, the CDR3 is TGTGCCAGCAGCTTAGGATGGGGGGGCCGGACAGATACGCAGTATTTT.

This clonotype has only one observation. The chain uses TRBV18 and TRBJ1-2; 10 bases match TRBD1. V dropped 5 bases and J dropped 8; count of bases not matched to a gene: 8. CDR1 is KGHSH and CDR2 is LQKENI in the germline V gene. The CDR3 runs 14 residues. CDR3 sequence: CASSTDGQGEGYTF. Here the CDR3 DNA reads TGTGCCAGCTCAACAGACGGACAGGGGGAAGGCTACACCTTC.

This clonotype was seen only a few times. The chain has TRBV6-2 or TRBV6-3 and TRBJ2-1, with 12 bases fitting TRBD2. With V trimmed by 4 bases and J by 3 bases, 4 bases remained unmatched. The CDR3 runs to 16 residues. From germline, CDR1 is MNHEY and CDR2 SVGEGT. This CDR3 reads CASSLTSGGYYNEQFF. As DNA, the CDR3 is TGTGCCAGCAGTTTGACTAGCGGGGGATACTACAATGAGCAGTTCTTC.